What follows are 14 T cell receptor beta chains derived from one specimen sequenced in a study of T-cell reconstitution after alpha-beta-depleted transplantation in children (dated by TCRdb to between 2015 and 2016). Library prep was done by PCR. For sequencing, an Illumina HiSeq 2500 was employed. TCR libraries were prepared with molecular barcoding, using unique molecular identifiers to normalize TCRbeta repertoire quantification. TCRdb ran its own pipeline on the public reads, namely fastp trimming at Q25 and MiXCR clone calling, and kept in-frame beta chains. One record per CDR3 amino acid sequence lists the most common genes and DNA. This sample lists some 490,000 distinct CDR3 sequences; roughly an eighth were detected once. The leading ten clones occupy about 5.4% of the sample. The sequencing here drew on PBMCs from the stem cell graft donor, taken from the stem cell graft. These receptors came from a human donor who donated a stem cell graft to a child with combined immunodeficiency.

This rearrangement joins TRBV6-1 to TRBJ2-3; no clear D. This CDR3 region has 14 residues. Germline CDR1 reads MNHNS; CDR2 reads SASEGT. Trimming left V 7 bases short and J 0 bases short, with 11 bases between. In DNA, the CDR3 is TGTGCCAGCACCGACCTATTTAGCACAGATACGCAGTATTTT. Protein sequence: CASTDLFSTDTQYF.

In its sample, this clonotype was seen many times. This chain uses TRBV7-6 with TRBJ2-3, with D possibly matching TRBD2 (6 bases). V was clipped by 5 bases and J by 1 base, with 7 bases between them. The length of the CDR3 is 13 residues. Germline lookup yields CDR1 SGHVS and CDR2 FNYEAQ. This chain's CDR3 is CASSRLGTDTQYF. CDR3 sequence (DNA): TGTGCCAGCAGCAGACTAGGCACAGATACGCAGTATTTT.

This clonotype occurred a few times. The chain uses TRBV7-9 and TRBJ2-2; perhaps D is TRBD1 or TRBD2 (5 bases each). CDR3 size: 15 residues. Deletions cut 5 bases from V and 4 bases from J, with 14 bases between. Germline V gene data show CDR1 as SEHNR and CDR2 as FQNEAQ (reference sequence). CDR3 protein: CASSLNRDVTGELFF. The CDR3 coding sequence is TGTGCCAGCAGCCTGAACCGGGACGTCACCGGGGAGCTGTTTTTT.

This clonotype has a handful of counts. The chain is built from TRBV5-5 and TRBJ2-1, with D possibly being TRBD1 (5 bases). The V and J ends lost 4 bases and 3 bases respectively, with 20 bases between them. The CDR3 covers 17 residues. Germline V lookup: CDR1 SGHKS, CDR2 YYEKEE (reference sequence). CDR3 protein: CASSHNTQVFLYNEQFF. In nucleotides, the CDR3 is TGTGCCAGCAGCCATAACACACAGGTATTCCTCTACAATGAGCAGTTCTTC.

This chain joins TRBV7-9 and TRBJ2-1; TRBD2 might be the D (6 bases). The CDR3 has 15 amino acids. V shed 5 bases and J shed 4 bases, with 15 bases lying between them. Germline V CDR1 and CDR2: SEHNR, FQNEAQ (reference sequence). The CDR3 coding sequence is TGTGCCAGCAGCCCCTCACATGGGGGGTACAATGAGCAGTTCTTC. The encoded protein is CASSPSHGGYNEQFF.

This clonotype has more than one count but fewer than ten. The rearrangement links TRBV5-1 to TRBJ2-5, with 7 bases matching TRBD2. The CDR3 contains 15 residues. Trimming cost V 2 bases and J 4 bases; bases outside gene matches: 8. Germline V lookup: CDR1 SGHRS, CDR2 YFSETQ. The CDR3 bases are TGCGCCAGCAGCTTCTCTCTCATAGCGGGAGAGACCCAGTACTTC. It encodes CASSFSLIAGETQYF.

J is TRBJ2-7 and V is TRBV9; 9 positions match TRBD2. The CDR3 sequence is 15 residues long. The junction had 3 bases not matched to a gene; V was cut back by 0 bases and J by 2 bases. From germline, CDR1 is SGDLS and CDR2 YYNGEE. The CDR3 reads CASSVGSGRTYEQYF. CDR3 bases: TGTGCCAGCAGCGTAGGAAGCGGGAGGACCTACGAGCAGTACTTC.

This clonotype was seen ten or more times. V gene TRBV12-3 or TRBV12-4 combines with J gene TRBJ2-2; D perhaps matches TRBD2 (6 bases). V was shortened by 6 bases and J by 1 base, with 15 bases between the two germline ends. The CDR3 length is 16 residues. This CDR3 reads CASSPYGSGNTGELFF. The CDR3 nucleotides read TGTGCCAGCAGCCCCTATGGTAGCGGGAACACCGGGGAGCTGTTTTTT.

The rearrangement uses TRBV11-2 and TRBJ2-5; no clear D gene. CDR3 size: 16 residues. Per the germline V gene, CDR1 is SGHAT and CDR2 is FQNNGV. Trimming pared 0 bases from V and 5 bases from J, leaving 16 bases between. CDR3: CASSLDRVGVWETQYF. Written as DNA, the CDR3 is TGTGCCAGCAGCTTAGATAGGGTTGGGGTTTGGGAGACCCAGTACTTC.

This clonotype was seen a handful of times. The CDR3 bases are TGTGCCATCAGTGAGCCGACGTCCGGGACAGGGGCGGATACGCAGTATTTT. It yields the protein CAISEPTSGTGADTQYF. The genes are TRBV10-3 and TRBJ2-3, with 10 bases matching TRBD1. The CDR3 covers 17 residues. Germline-derived CDR1 and CDR2 are ENHRY and SYGVKD. J lost 6 bases, V lost 2 bases, and 11 bases had no gene match.

The chain has TRBV6-5 and TRBJ2-7, with unresolved D. Germline V gene sequence: CDR1 MNHEY, CDR2 SVGAGI. V was trimmed by 0 bases and J by 2 bases, leaving 14 bases between them. The CDR3 is 16 residues long. The CDR3 DNA reads as TGTGCCAGCAGTTACTCCGGTCCAGTTGGGCCCTACGAGCAGTACTTC. Translating gives CASSYSGPVGPYEQYF.

CDR3 coding DNA: TGTGCCACCAGTGACGTTGACTTTGCGGGGGTATACAATGAGCAGTTCTTC. Its translation is CATSDVDFAGVYNEQFF. The chain uses TRBV24-1 and TRBJ2-1; 7 nucleotides agree with TRBD2. The V gene's germline CDR1 is KGHDR and CDR2 SFDVKD. The CDR3 spans 17 residues. Trimming removed 4 bases from V and 4 bases from J; junction bases left unmatched: 12.

In its sample, this clonotype was seen a few times. The chain couples TRBV7-2 to TRBJ2-5, with 8 bases lining up with TRBD1. The CDR3 runs to 15 residues. CDR1 is SGHTA, CDR2 FQGNSA, per germline. J gave up 4 bases and V 5 bases, and 9 bases lay outside the gene matches. CDR3 sequence: CASSAQTGAGETQYF. CDR3 bases: TGTGCCAGCAGCGCCCAGACAGGGGCGGGAGAGACCCAGTACTTC.

In this sample, this clonotype turned up many times. The chain's CDR3 is CASSPPDRVNSPLHF. The CDR3 nucleotides read TGTGCCAGCAGTCCGCCCGACAGGGTGAATTCACCCCTCCACTTT. The chain couples TRBV12-3 or TRBV12-4 to TRBJ1-6; 7 bases map to TRBD1. The CDR3 has 15 amino acids. Trimming removed 5 bases from V and 7 bases from J; junction bases left unmatched: 8.